Ten or more counts support the clone carrying this TCR beta chain. The sample is drawn from a study of T cells after yellow fever vaccination. Whole-study results and caveats: The booster response re-showed most primary clones: around 95% CD4, approximately 90% CD8.

TCRdb ran MiXCR on the 5' RACE reads and lists one entry per CDR3 protein. The table shows about 52,000 distinct CDR3 sequences, with about 6.6% occurring only once. Trimming shortened V by 6 bases and J by 0 bases, and 5 bases separated the two germline ends. The CDR3 has 11 residues. Germline V gene lookup returns CDR1 DFQATT and CDR2 SNEGSKA (reference sequence). The source material was CD8+ T cells not binding an NS4B(214-222) dextramer, sorted from PBMCs, sampled roughly 47 days after the first yellow fever vaccination. This clonotype was obtained from a man aged 18 to 29 who received the YFV17D yellow fever vaccine. This chain joins TRBV20-1 and TRBJ1-1; the D is unclear. In nucleotides, the CDR3 is TGCAGTGCAGAGGTGAACACTGAAGCTTTCTTT. This encodes CSAEVNTEAFF.